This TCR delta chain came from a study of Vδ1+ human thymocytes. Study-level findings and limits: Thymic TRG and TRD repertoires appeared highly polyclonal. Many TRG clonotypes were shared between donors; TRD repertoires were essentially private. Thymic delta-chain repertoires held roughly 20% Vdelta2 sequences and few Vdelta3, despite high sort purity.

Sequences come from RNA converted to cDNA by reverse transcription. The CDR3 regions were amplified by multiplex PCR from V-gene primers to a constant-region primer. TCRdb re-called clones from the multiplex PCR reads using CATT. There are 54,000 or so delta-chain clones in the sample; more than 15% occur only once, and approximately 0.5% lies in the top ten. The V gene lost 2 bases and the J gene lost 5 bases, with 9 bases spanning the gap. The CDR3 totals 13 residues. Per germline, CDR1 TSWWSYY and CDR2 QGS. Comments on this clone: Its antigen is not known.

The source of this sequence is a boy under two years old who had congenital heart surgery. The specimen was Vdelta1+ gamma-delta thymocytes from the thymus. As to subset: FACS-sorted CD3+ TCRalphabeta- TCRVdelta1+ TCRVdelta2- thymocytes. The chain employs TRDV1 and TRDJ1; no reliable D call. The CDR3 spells CALGEFGWDKLIF. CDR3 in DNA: TGTGCTCTTGGGGAATTCGGGTGGGATAAACTCATCTTT.